This TCR beta chain derives from a study of identical twins. Healthy Caucasians, and only they, were the donors. This clonotype turned up a few times. The CDR3 contains 14 residues. V dropped 5 bases and J dropped 7 bases, with 15 bases sitting between them. Germline V gene lookup returns CDR1 LGHDT and CDR2 YNNKEL (reference sequence). TCRdb reprocessed the 5' RACE reads with MiXCR, giving one entry per CDR3 protein. The sample lists under 800,000 distinct CDR3 sequences, approximately 22% seen once, with about 4.5% in the top ten. These data were likewise used in another study, on T cells expressing NK-cell markers. This second study notes: Eight donors were sequenced, of whom seven were HCMV-seropositive, while the remaining one was HCMV-seronegative. Each of 6 or 7 donors carried dominant NKG2C+ clonotypes accounting for about 1.0-7.0% of CD8+ T cells.

The chain couples TRBV3-1 to TRBJ2-1; weak D call: TRBD1 (6 bases). The receptor was derived from a woman aged 18-30 years in good health. The sample was PBMCs. Written as DNA, the CDR3 is TGTGCCAGCAGCTCCGGGACAATCACTAATGAGCAGTTCTTC. As protein: CASSSGTITNEQFF.